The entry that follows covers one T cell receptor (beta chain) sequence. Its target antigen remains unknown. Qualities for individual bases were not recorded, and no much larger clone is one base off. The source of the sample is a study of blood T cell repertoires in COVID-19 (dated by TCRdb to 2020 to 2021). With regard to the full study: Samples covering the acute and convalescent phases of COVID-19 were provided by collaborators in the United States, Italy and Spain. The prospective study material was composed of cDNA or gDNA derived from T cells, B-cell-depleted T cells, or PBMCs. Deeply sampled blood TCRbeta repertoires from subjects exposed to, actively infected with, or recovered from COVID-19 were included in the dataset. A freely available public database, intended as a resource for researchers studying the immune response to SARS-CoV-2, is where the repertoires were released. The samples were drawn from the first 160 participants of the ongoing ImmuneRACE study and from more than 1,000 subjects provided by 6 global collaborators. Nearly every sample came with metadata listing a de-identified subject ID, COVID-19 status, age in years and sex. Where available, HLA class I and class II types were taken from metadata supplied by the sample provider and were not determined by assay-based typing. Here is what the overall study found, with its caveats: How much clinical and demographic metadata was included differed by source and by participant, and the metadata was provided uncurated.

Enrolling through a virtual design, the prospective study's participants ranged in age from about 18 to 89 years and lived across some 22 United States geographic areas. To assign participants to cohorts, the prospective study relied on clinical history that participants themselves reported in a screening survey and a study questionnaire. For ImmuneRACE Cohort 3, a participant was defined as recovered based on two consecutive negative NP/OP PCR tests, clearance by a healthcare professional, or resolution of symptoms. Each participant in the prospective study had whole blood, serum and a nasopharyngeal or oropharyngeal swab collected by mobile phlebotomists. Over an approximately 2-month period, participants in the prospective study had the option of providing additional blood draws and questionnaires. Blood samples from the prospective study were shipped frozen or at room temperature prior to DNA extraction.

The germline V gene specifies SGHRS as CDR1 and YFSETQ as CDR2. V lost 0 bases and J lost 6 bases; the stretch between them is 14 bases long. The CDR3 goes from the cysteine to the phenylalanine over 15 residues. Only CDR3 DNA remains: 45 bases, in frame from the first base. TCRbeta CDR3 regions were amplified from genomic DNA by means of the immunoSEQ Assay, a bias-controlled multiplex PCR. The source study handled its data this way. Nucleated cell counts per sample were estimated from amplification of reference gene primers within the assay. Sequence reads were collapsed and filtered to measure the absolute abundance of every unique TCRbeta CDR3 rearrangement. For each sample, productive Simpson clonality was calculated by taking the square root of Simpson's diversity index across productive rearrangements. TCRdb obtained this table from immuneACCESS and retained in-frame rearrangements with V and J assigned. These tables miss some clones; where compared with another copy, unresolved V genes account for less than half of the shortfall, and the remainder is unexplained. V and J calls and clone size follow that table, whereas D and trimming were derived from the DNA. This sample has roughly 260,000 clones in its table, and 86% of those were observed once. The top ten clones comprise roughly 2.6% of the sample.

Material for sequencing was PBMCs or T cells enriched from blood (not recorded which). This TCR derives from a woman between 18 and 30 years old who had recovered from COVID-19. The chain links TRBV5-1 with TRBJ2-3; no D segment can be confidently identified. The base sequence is TGCGCCAGCAGCTTGGCCCGGTTAATACGGGATACGCAGTATTTT. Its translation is CASSLARLIRDTQYF.